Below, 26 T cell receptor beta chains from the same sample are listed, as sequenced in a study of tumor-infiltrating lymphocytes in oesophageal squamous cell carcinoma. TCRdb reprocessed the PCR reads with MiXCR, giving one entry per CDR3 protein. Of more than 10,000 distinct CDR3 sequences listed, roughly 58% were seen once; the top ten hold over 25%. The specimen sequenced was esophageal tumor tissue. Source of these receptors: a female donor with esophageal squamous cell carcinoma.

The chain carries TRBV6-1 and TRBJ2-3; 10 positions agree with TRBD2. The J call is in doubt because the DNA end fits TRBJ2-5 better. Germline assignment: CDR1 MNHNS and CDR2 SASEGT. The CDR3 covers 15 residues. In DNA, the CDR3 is TGTGCCAGCAGCATTAGCGGGGGGCCCCAAGAGACCCAGTACTTC. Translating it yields CASSISGGPQETQYF.

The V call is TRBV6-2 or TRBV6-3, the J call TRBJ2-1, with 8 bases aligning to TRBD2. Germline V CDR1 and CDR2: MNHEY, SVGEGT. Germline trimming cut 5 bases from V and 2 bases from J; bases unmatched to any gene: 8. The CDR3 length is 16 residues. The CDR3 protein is CASSNPYSGTYNEQFF. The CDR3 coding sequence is TGTGCCAGCAGTAATCCTTATAGCGGGACCTACAATGAGCAGTTCTTC.

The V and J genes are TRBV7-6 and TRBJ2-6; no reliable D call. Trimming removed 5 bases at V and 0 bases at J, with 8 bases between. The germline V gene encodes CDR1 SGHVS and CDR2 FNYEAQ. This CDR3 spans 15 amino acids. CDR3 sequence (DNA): TGTGCCAGCAGCACAGTGTTCTCTGGGGCCAACGTCCTGACTTTC. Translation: CASSTVFSGANVLTF.

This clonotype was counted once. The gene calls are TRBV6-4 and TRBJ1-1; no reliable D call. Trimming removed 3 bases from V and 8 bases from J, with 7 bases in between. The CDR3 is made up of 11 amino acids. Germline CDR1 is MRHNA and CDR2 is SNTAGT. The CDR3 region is CASSEIVEAFF. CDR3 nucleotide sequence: TGTGCCAGCAGTGAAATAGTAGAAGCTTTCTTT.

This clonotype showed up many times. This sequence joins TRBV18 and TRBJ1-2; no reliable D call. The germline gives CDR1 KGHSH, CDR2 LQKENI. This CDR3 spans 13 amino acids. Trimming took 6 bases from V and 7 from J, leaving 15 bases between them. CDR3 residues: CASSLPEARGYTF. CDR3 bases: TGTGCCAGCTCCCTCCCTGAAGCTCGTGGCTACACCTTC. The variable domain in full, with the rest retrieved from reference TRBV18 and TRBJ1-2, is NAGVMQNPRHLVRRRGQEARLRCSPMKGHSHVYWYRQLPEEGLKFMVYLQKENIIDESGMPKERFSAEFPKEGPSILRIQQVVRGDSAAYFCASSLPEARGYTFGSGTRLTVV.

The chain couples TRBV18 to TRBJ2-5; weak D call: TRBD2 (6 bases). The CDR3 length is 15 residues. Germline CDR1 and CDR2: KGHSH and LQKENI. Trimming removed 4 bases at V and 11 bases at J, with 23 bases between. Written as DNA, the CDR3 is TGTGCCAGCTCACTTTCTCCGGGAGAGAACAATGAGCAGTACTTC. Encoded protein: CASSLSPGENNEQYF.

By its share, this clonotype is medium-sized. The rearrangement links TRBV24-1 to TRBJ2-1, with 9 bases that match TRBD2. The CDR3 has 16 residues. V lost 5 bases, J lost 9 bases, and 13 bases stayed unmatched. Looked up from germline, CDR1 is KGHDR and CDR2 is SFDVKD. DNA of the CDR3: TGTGCCACCAGTGCTGACTCGCGCGGGAGGGCCCCTGAGCAGTTCTTC. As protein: CATSADSRGRAPEQFF.

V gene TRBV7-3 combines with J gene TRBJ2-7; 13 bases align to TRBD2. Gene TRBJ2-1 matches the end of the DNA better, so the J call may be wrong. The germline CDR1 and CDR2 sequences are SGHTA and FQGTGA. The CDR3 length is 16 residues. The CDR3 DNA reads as TGTGCCAGCAGTTCATTGGGACTAGCGGGGTACAATGAGCAGTTCTTC. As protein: CASSSLGLAGYNEQFF.

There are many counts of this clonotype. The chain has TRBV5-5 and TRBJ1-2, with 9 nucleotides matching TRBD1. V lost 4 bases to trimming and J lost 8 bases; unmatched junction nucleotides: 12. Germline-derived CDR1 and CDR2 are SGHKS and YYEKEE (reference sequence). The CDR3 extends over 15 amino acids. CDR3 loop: CASSPYDRGTGGYTF. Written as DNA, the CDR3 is TGTGCCAGCAGCCCATATGACAGGGGGACGGGCGGCTACACCTTC.

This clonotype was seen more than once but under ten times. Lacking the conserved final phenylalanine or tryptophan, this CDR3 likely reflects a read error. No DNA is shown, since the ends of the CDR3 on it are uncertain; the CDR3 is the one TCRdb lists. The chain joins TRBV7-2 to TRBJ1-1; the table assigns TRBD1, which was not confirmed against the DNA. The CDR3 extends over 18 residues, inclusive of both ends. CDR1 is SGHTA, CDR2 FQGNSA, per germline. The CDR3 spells CASSLPRGCPKTFSTSGQ.

CDR3 in DNA: TGTGCCAGCAGCTTTATGGCAGGCCCAAAAGAAGCTTTCTTT. Translated: CASSFMAGPKEAFF. This sequence joins TRBV7-8 and TRBJ1-1, with D unresolved. Trimming removed 3 bases at V and 8 bases at J, with 16 bases between. The germline V gene has CDR1 SGHVS and CDR2 FQNEAQ. The CDR3 contains 14 residues. Complete variable domain (other parts from reference TRBV7-8 and TRBJ1-1): GAGVSQSPRYKVAKRGQDVALRCDPISGHVSLFWYQQALGQGPEFLTYFQNEAQLDKSGLPSDRFFAERPEGSVSTLKIQRTQQEDSAVYLCASSFMAGPKEAFFGQGTRLTVV.

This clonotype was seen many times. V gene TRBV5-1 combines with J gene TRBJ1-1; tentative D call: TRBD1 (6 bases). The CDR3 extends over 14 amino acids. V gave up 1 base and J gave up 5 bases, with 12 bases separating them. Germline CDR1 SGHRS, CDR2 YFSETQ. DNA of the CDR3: TGCGCCAGCAGCTTGAGTGGGACAATTACTGAAGCTTTCTTT. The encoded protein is CASSLSGTITEAFF.

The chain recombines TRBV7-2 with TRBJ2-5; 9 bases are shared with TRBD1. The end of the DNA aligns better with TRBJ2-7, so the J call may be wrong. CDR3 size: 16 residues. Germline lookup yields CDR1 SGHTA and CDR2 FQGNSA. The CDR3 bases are TGTGCCAGCAGCTACCCCGGGGGGACAGGGAGATACGAGCAGTACTTC. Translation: CASSYPGGTGRYEQYF.

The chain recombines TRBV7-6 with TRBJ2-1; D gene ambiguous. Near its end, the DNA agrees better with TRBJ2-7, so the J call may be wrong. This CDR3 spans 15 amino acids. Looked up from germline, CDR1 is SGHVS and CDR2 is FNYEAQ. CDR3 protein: CASSLNPDRTYEQYF. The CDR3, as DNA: TGTGCCAGCAGCTTAAATCCAGACCGAACCTACGAGCAGTACTTC.

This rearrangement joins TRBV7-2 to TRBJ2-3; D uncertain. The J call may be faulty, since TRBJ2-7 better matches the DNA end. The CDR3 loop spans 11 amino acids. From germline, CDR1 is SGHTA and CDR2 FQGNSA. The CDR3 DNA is TGTGCCAGCAGCCCCGTCTACGAGCAGTACTTC. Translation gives CASSPVYEQYF.

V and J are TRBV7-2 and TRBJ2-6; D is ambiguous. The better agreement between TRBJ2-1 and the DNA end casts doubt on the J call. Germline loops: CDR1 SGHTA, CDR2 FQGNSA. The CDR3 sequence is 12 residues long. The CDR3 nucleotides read TGTGCCAGCAGCTTTGAACGTAATGAGCAGTTCTTC. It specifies CASSFERNEQFF.

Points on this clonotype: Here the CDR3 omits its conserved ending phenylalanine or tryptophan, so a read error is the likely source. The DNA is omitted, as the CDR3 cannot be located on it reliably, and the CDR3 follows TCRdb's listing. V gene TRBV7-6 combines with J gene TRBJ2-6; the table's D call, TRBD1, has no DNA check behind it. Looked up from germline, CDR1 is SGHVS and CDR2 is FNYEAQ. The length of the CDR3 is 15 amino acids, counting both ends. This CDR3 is CASSLADGNEQFFGA.

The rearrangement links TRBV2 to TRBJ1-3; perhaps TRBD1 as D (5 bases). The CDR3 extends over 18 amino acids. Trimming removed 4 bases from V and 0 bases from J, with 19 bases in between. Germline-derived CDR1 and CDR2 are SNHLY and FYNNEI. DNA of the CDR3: TGTGCCAGCAGTGCATATGACAGCTCTATGACCTCTGGAAACACCATATATTTT. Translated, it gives CASSAYDSSMTSGNTIYF.

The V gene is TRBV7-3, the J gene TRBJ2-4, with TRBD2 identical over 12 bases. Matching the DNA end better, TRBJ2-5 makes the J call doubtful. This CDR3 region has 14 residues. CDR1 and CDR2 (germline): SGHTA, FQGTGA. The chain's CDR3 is CASSPGTSGETQYF. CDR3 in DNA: TGTGCCAGCAGCCCCGGGACTAGCGGGGAGACCCAGTACTTC.

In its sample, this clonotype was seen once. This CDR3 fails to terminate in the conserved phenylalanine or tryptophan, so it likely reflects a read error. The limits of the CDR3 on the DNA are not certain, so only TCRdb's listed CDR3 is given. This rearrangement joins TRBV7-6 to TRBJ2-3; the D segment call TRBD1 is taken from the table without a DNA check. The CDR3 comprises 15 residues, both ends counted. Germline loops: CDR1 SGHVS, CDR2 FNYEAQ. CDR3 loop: CASSWTGPYEQYFGN.

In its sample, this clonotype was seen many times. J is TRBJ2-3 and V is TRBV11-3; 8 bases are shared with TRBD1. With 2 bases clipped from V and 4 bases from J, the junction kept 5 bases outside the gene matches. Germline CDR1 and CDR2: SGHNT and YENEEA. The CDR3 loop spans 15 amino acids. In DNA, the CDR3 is TGTGCCAGCAGCTTACCACGGACAGGGCCAGATACGCAGTATTTT. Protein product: CASSLPRTGPDTQYF.

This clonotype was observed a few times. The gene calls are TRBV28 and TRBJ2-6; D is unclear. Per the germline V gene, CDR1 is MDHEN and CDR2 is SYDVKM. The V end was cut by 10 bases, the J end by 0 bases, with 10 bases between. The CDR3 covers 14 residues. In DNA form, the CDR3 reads TGTGCCACCAACCAGATCTCTGGGGCCAACGTCCTGACTTTC. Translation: CATNQISGANVLTF.

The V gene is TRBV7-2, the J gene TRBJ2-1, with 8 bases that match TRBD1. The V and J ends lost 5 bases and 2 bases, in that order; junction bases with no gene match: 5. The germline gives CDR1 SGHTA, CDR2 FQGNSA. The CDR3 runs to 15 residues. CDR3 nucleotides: TGTGCCAGCAGCAAGGACAGGGTGGCCTACAATGAGCAGTTCTTC. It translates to CASSKDRVAYNEQFF.

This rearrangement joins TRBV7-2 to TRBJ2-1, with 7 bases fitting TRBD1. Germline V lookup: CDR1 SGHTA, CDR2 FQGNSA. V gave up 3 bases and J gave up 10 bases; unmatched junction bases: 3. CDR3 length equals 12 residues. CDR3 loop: CASSFGTAEQFF. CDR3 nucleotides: TGTGCCAGCAGCTTCGGGACAGCCGAGCAGTTCTTC.

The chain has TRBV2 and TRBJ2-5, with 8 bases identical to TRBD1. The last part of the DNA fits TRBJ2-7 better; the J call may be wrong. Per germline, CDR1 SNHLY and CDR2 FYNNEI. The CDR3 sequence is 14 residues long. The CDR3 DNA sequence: TGTGCCAGCAGTGAGGACAGGGACCAATACGAGCAGTACTTC. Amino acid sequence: CASSEDRDQYEQYF.

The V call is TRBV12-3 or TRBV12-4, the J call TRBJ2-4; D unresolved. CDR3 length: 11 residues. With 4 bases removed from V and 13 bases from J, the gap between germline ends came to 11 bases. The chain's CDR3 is CASSSGRLQYF. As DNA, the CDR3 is TGTGCCAGCAGTTCGGGTCGGTTGCAGTACTTC.